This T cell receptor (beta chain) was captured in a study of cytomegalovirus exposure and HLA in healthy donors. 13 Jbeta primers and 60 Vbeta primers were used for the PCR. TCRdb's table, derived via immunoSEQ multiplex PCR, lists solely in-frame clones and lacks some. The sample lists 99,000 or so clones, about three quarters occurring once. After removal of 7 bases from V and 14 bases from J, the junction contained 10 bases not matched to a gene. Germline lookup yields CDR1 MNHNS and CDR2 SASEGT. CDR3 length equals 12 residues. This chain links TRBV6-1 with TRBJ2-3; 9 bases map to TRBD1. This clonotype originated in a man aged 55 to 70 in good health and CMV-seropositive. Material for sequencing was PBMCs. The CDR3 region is CASNRDRGSGYF. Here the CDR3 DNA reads TGTGCCAGCAACCGCGACAGGGGGTCGGGGTATTTT.